These T cell receptor beta chains were read from a single sample in a study of human T cells and chemical hapten exposure. TCRdb re-derived calls from the RACE reads in MiXCR, one entry per CDR3 protein. The data contain roughly 80,000 distinct CDR3 sequences, less than 15% of them singletons. Source: whole blood, taken in connection with sensitization to the hapten diphenylcyclopropenone (DPC). These receptors were obtained from a woman aged 45-65 years with alopecia areata. Some clones in this sample may be carry-over from other donors' samples. CDR3s include the opening cysteine and the closing phenylalanine or tryptophan. Fields, in order: J gene, clone size, V gene, D gene, CDR3 protein, CDR3 DNA. D genes are given only for firm matches. Rows give clone size only sometimes, using once, few, many, or a class for an expanded clone.

TRBJ2-3,many,TRBV12-3/TRBV12-4,.,CASSPGGSTDTQYF,TGTGCCAGCAGCCCAGGGGGGAGCACAGATACGCAGTATTTT
TRBJ1-1,.,TRBV12-3/TRBV12-4,.,CASSLVEVNTEAFF,TGTGCCAGCAGTTTAGTAGAGGTGAACACTGAAGCTTTCTTT
TRBJ2-5,.,TRBV7-7,TRBD1,CASSPGTGVGTQYF,TGTGCCAGCAGCCCCGGGACAGGGGTGGGGACCCAGTACTTC
TRBJ2-1,many,TRBV2,TRBD2,CASRGYSGRGDNEQFF,TGTGCCAGCAGGGGCTATAGCGGGAGAGGCGACAATGAGCAGTTCTTC
TRBJ2-5,.,TRBV28,TRBD1,CASSQQGAGLQETQYF,TGTGCCAGCAGTCAACAGGGGGCAGGCCTACAAGAGACCCAGTACTTC
TRBJ1-6,.,TRBV7-9,.,CASSLSGGGSPLHF,TGTGCCAGCAGCTTAAGTGGAGGCGGATCACCCCTCCACTTT
TRBJ1-5,.,TRBV7-9,.,CASSPGLSNQPQHF,TGTGCCAGCAGCCCTGGACTGAGCAATCAGCCCCAGCATTTT
TRBJ2-4,.,TRBV29-1,.,CSVERVLAKNIQYF,TGCAGCGTTGAACGGGTACTAGCCAAAAACATTCAGTACTTC
TRBJ2-1,.,TRBV11-2,TRBD2,CASSLFGGSVGDEQFF,TGTGCCAGCAGCTTATTTGGCGGGAGCGTAGGTGATGAGCAGTTCTTC
TRBJ2-7,.,TRBV20-1,TRBD1,CSAFRDRDYEQYF,TGTAGTGCCTTCCGGGACAGGGACTACGAGCAGTACTTC
TRBJ2-6,few,TRBV6-1,TRBD1,CASRGQGDTNSGANVLTF,TGTGCCAGCAGGGGACAGGGCGATACCAACTCTGGGGCCAACGTCCTGACTTTC
TRBJ2-7,.,TRBV10-1,.,CASSEQVAGEQYF,TGCGCCAGCAGTGAGCAGGTCGCGGGGGAGCAGTACTTC
TRBJ2-1,many,TRBV10-3,.,CAISEPGTGNEQFF,TGTGCCATCAGTGAGCCCGGGACGGGCAATGAGCAGTTCTTC
TRBJ2-1,few,TRBV7-9,.,CASSFASGNNEQFF,TGTGCCAGCAGCTTCGCGAGCGGTAACAATGAGCAGTTCTTC
TRBJ2-1,few,TRBV19,.,CASSTNPGLPNNEQFF,TGTGCCAGTAGTACCAACCCGGGACTCCCGAACAATGAGCAGTTCTTC
TRBJ2-3,few,TRBV6-1,.,CASSQGLVTDTQYF,TGTGCCAGCAGTCAAGGGTTGGTCACAGATACGCAGTATTTT
TRBJ1-5,few,TRBV6-5,.,CASSSSYSNQPQHF,TGTGCCAGCAGTTCGTCGTATAGCAATCAGCCCCAGCATTTT
TRBJ2-7,.,TRBV5-1,.,CASSQRQLIDEQYF,TGCGCCAGCAGCCAGAGACAGTTAATCGACGAGCAGTACTTC
TRBJ1-4,.,TRBV7-2,TRBD1,CASKPLAGGVEKLFF,TGTGCCAGCAAACCACTGGCAGGGGGAGTGGAAAAACTGTTTTTT
TRBJ2-2,few,TRBV6-6,TRBD2,CASSSRLASNTGELFF,TGTGCCAGCAGTTCGAGACTAGCTTCGAACACCGGGGAGCTGTTTTTT
TRBJ2-3,few,TRBV12-3/TRBV12-4,TRBD2,CASSLGLAGGVTDTQYF,TGTGCCAGCAGTTTAGGTCTAGCGGGAGGCGTGACAGATACGCAGTATTTT
TRBJ2-3,once,TRBV3-1,.,CASSQPGEAESTDTQYF,TGTGCCAGCAGCCAACCCGGGGAGGCGGAAAGCACAGATACGCAGTATTTT
TRBJ2-7,few,TRBV6-6,TRBD2,CASSGPDYGGTYEQYF,TGTGCCAGCAGTGGCCCCGACTACGGGGGGACCTACGAGCAGTACTTC
TRBJ2-1,.,TRBV5-1,TRBD2,CASSLASTSGSSGEQFF,TGCGCCAGCAGCTTGGCTTCTACTAGCGGGAGCTCAGGCGAGCAGTTCTTC
TRBJ2-1,many,TRBV24-1,.,CATSRPPGNEQFF,TGTGCCACCAGTCGTCCTCCCGGTAATGAGCAGTTCTTC
TRBJ2-1,few,TRBV4-3,.,CASSQDLLEVLASRNEQFF,TGCGCCAGCAGCCAAGACCTTCTAGAGGTCCTAGCGTCGAGGAATGAGCAGTTCTTC
TRBJ2-3,.,TRBV5-4,.,CASSSQGASTDTQYF,TGTGCCAGCAGCTCCCAGGGAGCTAGTACAGATACGCAGTATTTT
TRBJ1-5,.,TRBV28,.,CASSSLGANQPQHF,TGTGCCAGCAGTTCTCTCGGGGCCAATCAGCCCCAGCATTTT
TRBJ2-7,.,TRBV11-2,.,CASSPGVFDSYEQYF,TGTGCCAGCAGCCCGGGGGTCTTCGACTCCTACGAGCAGTACTTC
TRBJ2-1,few,TRBV9,TRBD2,CASSVGSGRNNEQFF,TGTGCCAGCAGCGTAGGGAGCGGGAGGAACAATGAGCAGTTCTTC
TRBJ2-3,many,TRBV29-1,TRBD2,CSVLGLAGRNTQYF,TGCAGCGTCTTGGGACTAGCGGGACGGAATACGCAGTATTTT
TRBJ2-1,.,TRBV3-2,.,CASSVTRGNEQFF,TGTGCCAGCAGCGTCACGCGGGGCAATGAGCAGTTCTTC
TRBJ2-7,.,TRBV5-4,TRBD2,CASSLARLAETKQYF,TGTGCCAGCAGCTTGGCGCGGCTAGCGGAAACCAAGCAGTACTTC
TRBJ2-1,.,TRBV29-1,.,CSVGGWEYNEQFF,TGCAGCGTGGGGGGCTGGGAGTACAATGAGCAGTTCTTC
TRBJ2-1,few,TRBV7-8,TRBD1,CASSSPGTGKRNEQFF,TGTGCCAGCAGCTCACCCGGGACAGGGAAGAGGAATGAGCAGTTCTTC
TRBJ2-7,.,TRBV6-5,TRBD1,CASSRAGTGVEQYF,TGTGCCAGCAGTCGAGCCGGGACAGGGGTCGAGCAGTACTTC
TRBJ2-3,many,TRBV7-9,.,CASSLASTSTDTQYF,TGTGCCAGCAGCTTAGCTAGTACTAGCACAGATACGCAGTATTTT
TRBJ1-3,.,TRBV6-6,.,CASSYSRRASGNTIYF,TGTGCCAGCAGTTACTCGAGACGGGCCTCTGGAAACACCATATATTTT
TRBJ2-7,.,TRBV19,TRBD2,CASSGGLAAFYEQYF,TGTGCCAGTAGTGGGGGACTAGCGGCCTTCTACGAGCAGTACTTC
TRBJ2-1,few,TRBV11-2,.,CASTNQRAGNNEQFF,TGTGCCAGCACCAATCAACGGGCGGGGAACAATGAGCAGTTCTTC